This TCR beta chain comes out of a study of blood T cell repertoires in COVID-19. As handled by the study authors: Amplification of reference gene primers was used by the study to estimate nucleated cell counts. Assay: immunoSEQ multiplex PCR; the TCRdb copy retains only in-frame clones and omits some. V and J calls plus clone size are reproduced from that table; the DNA served to infer D and trimming. The table records some 140,000 clones, approximately 80% of them present only once. The CDR3 sequence is 15 residues long. V was cut by 0 bases and J by 2 bases, with 10 bases left in between. Germline V gene lookup returns CDR1 SGHRS and CDR2 YFSETQ.

Sequenced: peripheral blood. The V call is TRBV5-1, the J call TRBJ2-3, with D perhaps matching TRBD2 (5 bases). The sequence was collected from a woman aged 55-70 years with acute or convalescent COVID-19. CDR3 bases: TGCGCCAGCAGCTTGGACGGGATCTCCACAGATACGCAGTATTTT. Protein: CASSLDGISTDTQYF.